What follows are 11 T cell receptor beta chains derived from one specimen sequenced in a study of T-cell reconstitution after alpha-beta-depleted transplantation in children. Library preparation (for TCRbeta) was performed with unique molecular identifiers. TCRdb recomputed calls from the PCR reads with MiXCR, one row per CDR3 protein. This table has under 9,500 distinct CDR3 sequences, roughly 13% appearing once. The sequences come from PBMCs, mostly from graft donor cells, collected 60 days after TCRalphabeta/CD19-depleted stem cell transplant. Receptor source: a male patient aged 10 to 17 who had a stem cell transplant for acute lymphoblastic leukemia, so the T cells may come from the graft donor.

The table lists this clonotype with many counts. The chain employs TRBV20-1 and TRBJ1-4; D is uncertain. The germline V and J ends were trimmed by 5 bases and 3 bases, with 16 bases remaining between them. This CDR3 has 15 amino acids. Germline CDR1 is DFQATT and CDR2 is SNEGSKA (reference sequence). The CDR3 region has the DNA TGCAGTGCTGGTTCCCCGGGGTCCCCTAATGAAAAACTGTTTTTT. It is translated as CSAGSPGSPNEKLFF.

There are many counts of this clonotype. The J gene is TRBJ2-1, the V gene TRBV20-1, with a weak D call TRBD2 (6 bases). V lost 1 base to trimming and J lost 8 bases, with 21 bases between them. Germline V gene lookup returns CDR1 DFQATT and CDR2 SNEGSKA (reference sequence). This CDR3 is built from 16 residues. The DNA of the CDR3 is TGCAGTGCTAGAGGCCCGGGGCAGGGAGGTATCCATGAGCAGTTCTTC. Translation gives CSARGPGQGGIHEQFF.

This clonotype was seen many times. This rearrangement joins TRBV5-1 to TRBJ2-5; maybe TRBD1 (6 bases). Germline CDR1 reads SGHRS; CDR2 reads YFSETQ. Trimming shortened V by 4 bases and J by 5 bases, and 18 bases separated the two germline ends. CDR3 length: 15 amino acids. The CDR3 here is CASSPPRQVGETQYF. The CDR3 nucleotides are TGCGCCAGCAGCCCCCCGAGACAGGTTGGGGAGACCCAGTACTTC.

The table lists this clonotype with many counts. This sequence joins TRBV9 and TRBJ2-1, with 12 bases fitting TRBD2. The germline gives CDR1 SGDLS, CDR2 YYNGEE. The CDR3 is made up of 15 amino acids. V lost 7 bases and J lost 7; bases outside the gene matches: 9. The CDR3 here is CASAPRTSGVNEQFF. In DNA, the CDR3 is TGTGCCAGCGCTCCCAGGACTAGCGGGGTGAATGAGCAGTTCTTC. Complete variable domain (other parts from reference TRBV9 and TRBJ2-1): DSGVTQTPKHLITATGQRVTLRCSPRSGDLSVYWYQQSLDQGLQFLIQYYNGEERAKGNILERFSAQQFPDLHSELNLSSLELGDSALYFCASAPRTSGVNEQFFGPGTRLTVL.

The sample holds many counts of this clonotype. CDR3 DNA: TGTGCCAGCAGGTCATCGGGGGGCCAGCCCCAGCATTTT. Protein product: CASRSSGGQPQHF. The J gene is TRBJ1-5, the V gene TRBV2, with D possibly matching TRBD1 (6 bases). V lost 6 bases to trimming and J lost 7 bases, with 13 bases between them. Germline CDR1 SNHLY, CDR2 FYNNEI. The CDR3 length is 13 residues.

CDR3 bases: TGTGCCAGTAGTATTAGTGAGATCAGGGATGAGCAGTTCTTC. Translating it yields CASSISEIRDEQFF. This chain uses TRBV19 with TRBJ2-1; a weak D match, TRBD1 (5 bases). This CDR3 is 14 amino acids long. Germline-derived CDR1 and CDR2 are LNHDA and SQIVND (reference sequence). Trimming pared 3 bases from V and 8 bases from J, leaving 14 bases between.

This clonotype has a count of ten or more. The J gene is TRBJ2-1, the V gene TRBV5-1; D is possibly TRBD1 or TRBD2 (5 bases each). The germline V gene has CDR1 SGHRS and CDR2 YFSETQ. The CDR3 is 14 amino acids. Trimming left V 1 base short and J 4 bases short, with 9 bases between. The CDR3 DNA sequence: TGCGCCAGCAGCTTGCGGGGACCGTACAATGAGCAGTTCTTC. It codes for CASSLRGPYNEQFF.

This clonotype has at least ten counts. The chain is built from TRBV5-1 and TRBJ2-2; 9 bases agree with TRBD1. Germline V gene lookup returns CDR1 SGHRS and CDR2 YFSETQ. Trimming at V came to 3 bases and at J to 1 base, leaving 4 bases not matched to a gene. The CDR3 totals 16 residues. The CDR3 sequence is CASSSQGALNTGELFF. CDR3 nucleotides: TGCGCCAGCAGCTCACAGGGGGCCCTGAACACCGGGGAGCTGTTTTTT.

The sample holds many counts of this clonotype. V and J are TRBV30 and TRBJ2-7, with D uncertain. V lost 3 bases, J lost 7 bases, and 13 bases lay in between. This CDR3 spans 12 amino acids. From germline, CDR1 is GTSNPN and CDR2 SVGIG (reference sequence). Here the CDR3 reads CAWRVGLGEQYF. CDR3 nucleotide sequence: TGTGCCTGGAGGGTCGGCCTCGGGGAGCAGTACTTC.

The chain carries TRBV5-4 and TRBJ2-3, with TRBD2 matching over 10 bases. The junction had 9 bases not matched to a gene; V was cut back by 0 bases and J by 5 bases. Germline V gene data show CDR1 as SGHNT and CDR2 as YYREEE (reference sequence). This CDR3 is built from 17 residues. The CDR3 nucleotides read TGTGCCAGCAGCTTGGGGCCCCTGCCTAGCGGGGGAGATACGCAGTATTTT. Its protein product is CASSLGPLPSGGDTQYF.

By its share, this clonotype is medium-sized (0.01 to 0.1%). The CDR3: CASSLGRTRTSYNEQFF. The CDR3 region has the DNA TGTGCCAGCAGCTTGGGTAGGACTAGAACATCCTACAATGAGCAGTTCTTC. The chain joins TRBV5-5 to TRBJ2-1, with TRBD2 matching 7 bases. The V and J ends lost 0 bases and 1 base, in that order; junction bases with no gene match: 7. The CDR3 covers 17 residues. Germline CDR1 reads SGHKS; CDR2 reads YYEKEE (reference sequence).